This T cell receptor (beta chain) is from a study of blood T cell repertoires in COVID-19. For the study at large: Samples of COVID-19 (acute and convalescent) were obtained from the United States, Italy and Spain. PBMCs, B-cell-depleted T cells, or T cells provided the cDNA or gDNA that made up the material.

In the authors' methods: Nucleated cell counts were estimated from reference gene primer amplification. Only in-frame clones appear in the TCRdb table, and some are missing; sequencing was by immunoSEQ multiplex PCR. V, J and clone size are taken as reported in that table, and D and trimming were inferred from the DNA itself. The sample records just under 85,000 clones, approximately 86% being singletons. The CDR3 is made up of 17 amino acids. V is TRBV21-1 and J is TRBJ2-5; the table calls TRBD1, which could not be checked here. TRBV21-1 is marked as a pseudogene. The sequencing input was peripheral blood. This receptor was identified in an elderly man with active or convalescent COVID-19. The CDR3 sequence is CASSKVGGDRESETQYF. The CDR3 bases are TGTGCCAGCAGCAAAGTCGGGGGCGACAGGGAGAGCGAGACCCAGTACTTC.